This T cell receptor gamma chain stems from a study of Vδ1+ human thymocytes. Study results and caveats: In the thymus, TRG and TRD repertoires looked highly polyclonal with Gaussian CDR3 lengths. Despite high sort purity, about 20% of thymic T cell receptor delta sequences were Vdelta2. The authors advised highly purified populations and single-cell validation.

Sequences come from RNA converted to cDNA by reverse transcription. Pooled V-gene forward primers with one constant-region reverse primer generated the CDR3 amplicons by multiplex PCR. TCRdb processed the multiplex PCR reads again with the CATT caller. The repertoire holds approximately 11,000 gamma-chain clones, with 43% as singletons. This CDR3 has 20 amino acids. J lost 0 bases, V lost 0 bases, and 20 bases had no gene match. In germline, CDR1 is GITISATS, CDR2 ISYDGTV (reference sequence). After alphabeta T cell depletion, CD3+ Vdelta1+ Vdelta2- thymocytes were sorted. Of note for this clone: Its antigen is still unknown.

The sample consisted of Vdelta1+ gamma-delta thymocytes from the thymus. Sample subset: FACS-sorted CD3+ TCRalphabeta- TCRVdelta1+ TCRVdelta2- thymocytes. The sequence derives from a boy in the first two years of life who had congenital heart surgery. The chain has TRGV9 and TRGJ1 or TRGJ2. No J gene was available from TCRdb, and it was assigned here by a germline match of the DNA. This CDR3 is CALWEVHRLLATSNYYKKLF. CDR3 DNA sequence: TGTGCCTTGTGGGAGGTGCATCGGTTACTTGCAACCTCGAATTATTATAAGAAACTCTTT.